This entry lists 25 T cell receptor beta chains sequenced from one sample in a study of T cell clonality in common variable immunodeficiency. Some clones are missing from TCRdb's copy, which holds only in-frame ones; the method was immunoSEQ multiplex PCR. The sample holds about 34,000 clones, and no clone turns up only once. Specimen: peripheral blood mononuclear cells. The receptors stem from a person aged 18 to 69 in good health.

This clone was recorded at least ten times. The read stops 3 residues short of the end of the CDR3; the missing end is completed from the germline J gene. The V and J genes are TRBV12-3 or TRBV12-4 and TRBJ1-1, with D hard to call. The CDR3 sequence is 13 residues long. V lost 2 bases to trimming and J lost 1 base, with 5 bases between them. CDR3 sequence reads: CASSLTGNTEAFF. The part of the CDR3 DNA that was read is TGTGCCAGCAGTTTAACTGGGAACACTGAA.

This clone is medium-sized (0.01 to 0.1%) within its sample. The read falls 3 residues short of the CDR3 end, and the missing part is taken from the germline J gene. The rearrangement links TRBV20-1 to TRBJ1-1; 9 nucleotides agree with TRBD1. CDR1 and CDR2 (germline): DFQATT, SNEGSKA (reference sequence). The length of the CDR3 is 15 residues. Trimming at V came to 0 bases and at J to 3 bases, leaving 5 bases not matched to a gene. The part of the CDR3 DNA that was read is TGCAGTGCTAGAGATCGGGACAGGGAGTACACTGAA. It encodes CSARDRDREYTE. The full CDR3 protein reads CSARDRDREYTEAFF.

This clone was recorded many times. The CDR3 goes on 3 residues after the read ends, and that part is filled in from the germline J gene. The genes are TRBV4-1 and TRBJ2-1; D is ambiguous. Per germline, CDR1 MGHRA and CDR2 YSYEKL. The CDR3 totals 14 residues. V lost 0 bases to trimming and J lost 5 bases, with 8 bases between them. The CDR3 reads CASSQDYTNNEQFF. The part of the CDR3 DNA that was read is TGCGCCAGCAGCCAAGATTACACAAACAATGAG.

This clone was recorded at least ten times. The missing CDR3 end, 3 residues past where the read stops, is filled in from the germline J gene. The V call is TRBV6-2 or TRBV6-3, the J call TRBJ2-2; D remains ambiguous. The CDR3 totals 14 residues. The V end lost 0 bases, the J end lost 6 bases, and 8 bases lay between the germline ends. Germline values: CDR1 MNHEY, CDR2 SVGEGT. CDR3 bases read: TGTGCCAGCAGTTACTCGATAGTCCCCGGGGAG. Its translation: CASSYSIVPGE. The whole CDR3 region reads CASSYSIVPGELFF.

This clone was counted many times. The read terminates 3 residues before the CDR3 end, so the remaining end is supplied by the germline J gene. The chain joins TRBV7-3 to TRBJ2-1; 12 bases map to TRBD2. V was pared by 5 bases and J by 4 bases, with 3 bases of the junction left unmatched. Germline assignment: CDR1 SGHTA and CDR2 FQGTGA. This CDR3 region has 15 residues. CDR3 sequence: CASSRTSGRYNEQFF. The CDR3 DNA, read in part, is TGTGCCAGCAGCCGCACTAGCGGGAGGTACAATGAG.

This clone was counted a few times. Incomplete CDR3 DNA: TGTGCCAGCAGCCCTTGGACTAGCGGGGCTGGAACAGATACG. It specifies CASSPWTSGAGTDT. The entire CDR3 protein reads CASSPWTSGAGTDTQYF. The chain has TRBV7-6 and TRBJ2-3; 12 positions agree with TRBD2. From the germline J gene comes the end of the CDR3, since the read stops 3 residues before it. The CDR3 is 17 residues long. The ends lost 5 bases at V and 3 bases at J; junction bases unmatched: 9. CDR1 SGHVS and CDR2 FNYEAQ come from the germline V gene.

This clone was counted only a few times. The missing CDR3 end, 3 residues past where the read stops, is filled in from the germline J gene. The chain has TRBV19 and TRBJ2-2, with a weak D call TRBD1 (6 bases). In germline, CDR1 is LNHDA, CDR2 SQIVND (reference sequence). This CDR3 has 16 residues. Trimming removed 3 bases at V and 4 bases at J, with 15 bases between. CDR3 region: CASSIYWGQGTGELFF. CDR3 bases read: TGTGCCAGTAGTATTTACTGGGGGCAGGGCACCGGGGAG.

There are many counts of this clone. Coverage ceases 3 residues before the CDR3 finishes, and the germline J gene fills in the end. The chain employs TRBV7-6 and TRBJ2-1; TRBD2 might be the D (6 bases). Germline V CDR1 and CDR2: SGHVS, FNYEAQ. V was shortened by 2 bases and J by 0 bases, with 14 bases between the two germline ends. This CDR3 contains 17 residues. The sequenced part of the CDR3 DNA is TGTGCCAGCAGCTTAAGGGGACTCCAGAGCTCCTACAATGAG. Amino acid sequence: CASSLRGLQSSYNE. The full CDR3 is CASSLRGLQSSYNEQFF.

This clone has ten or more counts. Incomplete CDR3 DNA: TGTGCCAGCAGCCCTCGCGGGAGCTCCTACAATGAG. Encoded protein: CASSPRGSSYNE. The full CDR3 reads CASSPRGSSYNEQFF. The rearrangement uses TRBV7-3 and TRBJ2-1, with 7 bases fitting TRBD2. Sequencing ends 3 residues short of the CDR3 end; the germline J gene provides the rest. Germline loops: CDR1 SGHTA, CDR2 FQGTGA. V lost 5 bases, J lost 0 bases, and 4 bases stayed unmatched. The CDR3 spans 15 residues.

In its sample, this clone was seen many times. The CDR3 sequence is CASTPSTDTQYF. Partial CDR3 DNA: TGTGCCAGCACTCCGAGCACAGATACG. V is TRBV2 and J is TRBJ2-3; no firm D call. The sequenced fragment ends 3 residues before the CDR3 boundary, so the rest is inferred from the germline J gene. Trimming cost V 7 bases and J 0 bases, with 5 bases left between them. CDR3 length equals 12 residues. From germline, CDR1 is SNHLY and CDR2 FYNNEI. The whole variable domain, filled in from reference TRBV2 and TRBJ2-3, reads EPEVTQTPSHQVTQMGQEVILRCVPISNHLYFYWYRQILGQKVEFLVSFYNNEISEKSEIFDDQFSVERPDGSNFTLKIRSTKLEDSAMYFCASTPSTDTQYFGPGTRLTVL.

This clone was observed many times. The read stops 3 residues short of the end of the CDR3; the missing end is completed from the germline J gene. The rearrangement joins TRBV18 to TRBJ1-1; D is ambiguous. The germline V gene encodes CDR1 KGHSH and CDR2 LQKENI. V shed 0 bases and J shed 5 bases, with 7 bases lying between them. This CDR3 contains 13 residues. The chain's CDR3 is CASSPPLLTEAFF. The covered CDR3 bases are TGTGCCAGCTCACCACCCCTTCTGACTGAA.

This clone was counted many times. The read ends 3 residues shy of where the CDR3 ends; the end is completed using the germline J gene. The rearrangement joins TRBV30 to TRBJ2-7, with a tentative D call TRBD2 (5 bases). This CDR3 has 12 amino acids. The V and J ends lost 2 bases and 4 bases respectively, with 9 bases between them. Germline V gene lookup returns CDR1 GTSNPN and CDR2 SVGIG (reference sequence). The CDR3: CAWSSGSYEQYF. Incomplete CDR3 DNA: TGTGCCTGGAGTTCGGGGAGTTACGAG.

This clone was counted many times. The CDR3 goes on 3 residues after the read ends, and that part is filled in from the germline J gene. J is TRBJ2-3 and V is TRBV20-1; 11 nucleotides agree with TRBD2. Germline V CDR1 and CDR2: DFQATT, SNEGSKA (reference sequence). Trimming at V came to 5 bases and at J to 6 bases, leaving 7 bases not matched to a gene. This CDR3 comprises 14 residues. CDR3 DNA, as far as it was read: TGCAGTGCTTTAGCGGGAGGGGGTTGGGATACG. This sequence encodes CSALAGGGWDT. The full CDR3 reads CSALAGGGWDTQYF.

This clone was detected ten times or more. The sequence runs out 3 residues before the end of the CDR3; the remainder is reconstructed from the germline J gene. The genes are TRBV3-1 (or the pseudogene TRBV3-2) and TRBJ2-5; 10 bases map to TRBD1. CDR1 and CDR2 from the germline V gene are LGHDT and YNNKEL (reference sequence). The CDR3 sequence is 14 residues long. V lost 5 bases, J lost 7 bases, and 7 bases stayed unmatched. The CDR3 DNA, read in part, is TGTGCCAGCAGCTCAGGACAGGGGGAGGGGACC. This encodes CASSSGQGEGT. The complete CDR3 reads CASSSGQGEGTQYF.

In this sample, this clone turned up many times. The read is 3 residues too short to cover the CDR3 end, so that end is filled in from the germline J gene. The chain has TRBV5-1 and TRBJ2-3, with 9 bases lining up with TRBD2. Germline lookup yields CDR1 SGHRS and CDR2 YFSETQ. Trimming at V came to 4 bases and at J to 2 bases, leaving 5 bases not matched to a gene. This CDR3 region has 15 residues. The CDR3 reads CASSAGGGLTDTQYF. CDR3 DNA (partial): TGCGCCAGCAGCGCGGGGGGGGGCCTCACAGATACG.

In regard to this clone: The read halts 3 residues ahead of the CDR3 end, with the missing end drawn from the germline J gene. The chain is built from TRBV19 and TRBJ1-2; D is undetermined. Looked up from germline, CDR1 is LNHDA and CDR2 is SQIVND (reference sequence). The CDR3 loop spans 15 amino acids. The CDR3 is CASSIRLQSYNDYTF. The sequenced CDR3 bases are TGTGCCAGTAGTATCCGGCTACAGTCCTACAATGAC.

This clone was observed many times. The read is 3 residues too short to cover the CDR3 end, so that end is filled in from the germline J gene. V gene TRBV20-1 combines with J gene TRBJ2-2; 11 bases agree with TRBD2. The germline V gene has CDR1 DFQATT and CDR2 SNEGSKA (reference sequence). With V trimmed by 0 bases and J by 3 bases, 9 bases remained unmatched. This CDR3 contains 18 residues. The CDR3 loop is CSARDFTSGSADTGELFF. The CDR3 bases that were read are TGCAGTGCTAGAGATTTTACTAGCGGGAGCGCGGACACCGGGGAG.

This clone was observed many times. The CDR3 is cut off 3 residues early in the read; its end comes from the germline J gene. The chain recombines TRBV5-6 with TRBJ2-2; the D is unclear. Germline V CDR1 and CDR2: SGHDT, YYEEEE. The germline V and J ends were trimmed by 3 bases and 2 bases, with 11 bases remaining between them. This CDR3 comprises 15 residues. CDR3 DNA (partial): TGTGCCAGCAGCTCATATACCAGAAACACCGGGGAG. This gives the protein CASSSYTRNTGE. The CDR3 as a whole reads CASSSYTRNTGELFF.

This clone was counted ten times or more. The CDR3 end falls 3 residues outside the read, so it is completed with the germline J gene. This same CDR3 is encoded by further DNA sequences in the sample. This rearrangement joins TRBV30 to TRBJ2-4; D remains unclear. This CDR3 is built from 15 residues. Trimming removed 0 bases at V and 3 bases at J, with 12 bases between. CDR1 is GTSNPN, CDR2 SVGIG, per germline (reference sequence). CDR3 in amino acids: CAWSVQTWYKNIQYF. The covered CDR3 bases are TGTGCCTGGAGTGTACAGACATGGTACAAAAACATT. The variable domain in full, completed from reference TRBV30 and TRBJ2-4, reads SQTIHQWPATLVQPVGSPLSLECTVEGTSNPNLYWYRQAAGRGLQLLFYSVGIGQISSEVPQNLSASRPQDRQFILSSKKLLLSDSGFYLCAWSVQTWYKNIQYFGAGTRLSVL.

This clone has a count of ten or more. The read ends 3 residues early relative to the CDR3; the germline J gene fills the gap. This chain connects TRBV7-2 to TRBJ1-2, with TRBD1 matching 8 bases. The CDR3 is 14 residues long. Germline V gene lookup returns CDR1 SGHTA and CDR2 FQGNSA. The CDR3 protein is CASSLARTGRGYTF. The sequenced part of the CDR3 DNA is TGTGCCAGCAGCTTAGCCCGGACAGGGAGAGGC.

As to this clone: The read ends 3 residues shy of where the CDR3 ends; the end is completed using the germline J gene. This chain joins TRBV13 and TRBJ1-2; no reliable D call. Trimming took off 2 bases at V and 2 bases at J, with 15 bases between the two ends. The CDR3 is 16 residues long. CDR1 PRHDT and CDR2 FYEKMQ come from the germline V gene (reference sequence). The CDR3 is CASSLSGNRRNYGYTF. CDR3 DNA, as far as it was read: TGTGCCAGCAGCTTATCCGGCAACAGAAGAAACTATGGC.

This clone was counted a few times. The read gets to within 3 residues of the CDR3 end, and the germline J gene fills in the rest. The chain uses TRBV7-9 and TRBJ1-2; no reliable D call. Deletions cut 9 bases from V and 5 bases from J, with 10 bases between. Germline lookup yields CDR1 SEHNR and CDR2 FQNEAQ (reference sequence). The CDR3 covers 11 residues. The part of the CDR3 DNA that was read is TGTGCCAGTACCGAGGGTTATGGC. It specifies CASTEGYG. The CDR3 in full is CASTEGYGYTF.

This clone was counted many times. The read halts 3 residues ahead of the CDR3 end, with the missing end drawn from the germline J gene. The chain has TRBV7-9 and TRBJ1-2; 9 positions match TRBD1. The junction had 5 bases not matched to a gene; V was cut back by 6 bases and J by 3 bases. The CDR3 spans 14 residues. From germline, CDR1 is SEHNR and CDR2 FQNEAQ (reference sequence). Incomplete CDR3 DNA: TGTGCCAGCAGTTTGGGACAGGGCGACTATGGC. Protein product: CASSLGQGDYG. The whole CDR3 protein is CASSLGQGDYGYTF.

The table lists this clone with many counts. The covered CDR3 bases are TGTGCCAGTAGTATGGACAGGGGGCGGGTAAACACCGGGGAG. This encodes CASSMDRGRVNTGE. The whole CDR3 protein is CASSMDRGRVNTGELFF. This chain links TRBV19 with TRBJ2-2, with 11 bases lining up with TRBD1. The CDR3 end falls 3 residues outside the read, so it is completed with the germline J gene. This CDR3 contains 17 residues. Germline V gene lookup returns CDR1 LNHDA and CDR2 SQIVND (reference sequence). Losses at the gene ends were 3 bases for V and 2 bases for J; bases not matched to a gene: 5. Together with reference TRBV19 and TRBJ2-2, the CDR3 gives the full variable domain: DGGITQSPKYLFRKEGQNVTLSCEQNLNHDAMYWYRQDPGQGLRLIYYSQIVNDFQKGDIAEGYSVSREKKESFPLTVTSAQKNPTAFYLCASSMDRGRVNTGELFFGEGSRLTVL.

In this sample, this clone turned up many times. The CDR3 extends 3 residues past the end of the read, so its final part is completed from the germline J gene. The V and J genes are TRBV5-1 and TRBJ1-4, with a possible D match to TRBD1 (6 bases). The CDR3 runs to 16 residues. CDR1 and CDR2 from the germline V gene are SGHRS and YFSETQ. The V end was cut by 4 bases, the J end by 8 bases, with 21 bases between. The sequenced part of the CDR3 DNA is TGCGCCAGCAGCACAGGGCCCCGGGCCGTCGGCGAAAAA. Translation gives CASSTGPRAVGEK. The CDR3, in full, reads CASSTGPRAVGEKLFF. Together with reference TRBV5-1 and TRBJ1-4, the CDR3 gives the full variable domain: KAGVTQTPRYLIKTRGQQVTLSCSPISGHRSVSWYQQTPGQGLQFLFEYFSETQRNKGNFPGRFSGRQFSNSRSEMNVSTLELGDSALYLCASSTGPRAVGEKLFFGSGTQLSVL.